This T cell receptor (beta chain) emerged from a study of CD8+ T cells in alopecia areata. Across the whole study: Severity among treated patients was scored by the percentage of scalp area affected. Overall study results and limits: Lesional scalp exceeded normal scalp in clonality, especially in alopecia totalis/universalis.

RNA, once extracted, was reverse transcribed into cDNA for use as the sequencing template. TCRdb's table, derived via immunoSEQ multiplex PCR, lists solely in-frame clones and lacks some. Among 190,000 or so clones listed, about three fifths were seen once. As regards this clone: The antigen remains unidentified.

The treatment was: oral pan-JAK inhibitor, 5-10 mg twice daily. The CDR3 covers 14 residues. The V end was cut by 7 bases, the J end by 5 bases, with 14 bases between. Germline lookup yields CDR1 SGHVS and CDR2 FQNEAQ. This specimen was CD8+ T cells sorted from blood, taken at week 24, from a patient treated with tofacitinib. The rearrangement uses TRBV7-8 and TRBJ2-2; D uncertain. The clonotype was recovered from a human donor with alopecia areata. The CDR3 nucleotides are TGTGCCAGCAAGGCCCTCTGGGTGACCGGGGAGCTGTTTTTT. Its translation is CASKALWVTGELFF.